The 18 T cell receptor beta chains listed next were all sequenced from one sample in a study of shared clonotypes between healthy human individuals. Naive CD8 populations comprised CD45RO-negative cells positively selected for CCR7, excluding terminally differentiated effector memory CD45RA+ cells. Using immunoSEQ multiplex PCR, the repertoire was profiled, and TCRdb retains in-frame clones only, with some absent. Of some 740,000 clones listed, about 92% are singletons. Sequenced: naive CD8+ T cells sorted from blood. All receptors derive from a man aged 25 to 45 in good health.

The genes are TRBV7-9 and TRBJ2-3; D is unresolved. CDR1 is SEHNR, CDR2 FQNEAQ, per germline (reference sequence). Trimming pared 8 bases from V and 3 bases from J, leaving 15 bases between. This CDR3 is 14 amino acids long. The CDR3 DNA reads TGTGCCAGCTGGGTTTTGGCCGAGACAGATACGCAGTATTTT. Its protein product is CASWVLAETDTQYF.

This chain uses TRBV4-1 with TRBJ1-4; no firm D call. Trimming took 0 bases from V and 5 from J, leaving 7 bases between them. Germline V gives CDR1 MGHRA, CDR2 YSYEKL. The CDR3 runs 14 residues. The chain's CDR3 is CASSQDTPNEKLFF. The CDR3 DNA is TGCGCCAGCAGCCAAGATACCCCGAATGAAAAACTGTTTTTT.

J is TRBJ2-7 and V is TRBV18, with D perhaps being TRBD1 or TRBD2 (5 bases each). CDR1 and CDR2 from the germline V gene are KGHSH and LQKENI. The V gene lost 3 bases and the J gene lost 4 bases, with 16 bases spanning the gap. The length of the CDR3 is 15 residues. The CDR3 coding sequence is TGTGCCAGCTCACCTCCTAGGGACCGATTGTACGAGCAGTACTTC. It is translated as CASSPPRDRLYEQYF.

The rearrangement joins TRBV5-4 to TRBJ2-1, with D possibly being TRBD2 (5 bases). The V gene's germline CDR1 is SGHNT and CDR2 YYREEE (reference sequence). Trimming removed 1 base at V and 9 bases at J, with 14 bases between. The CDR3 has 14 residues. Here the CDR3 reads CASSLMREKVEQFF. The CDR3 DNA reads as TGTGCCAGCAGCTTGATGAGGGAGAAAGTTGAGCAGTTCTTC.

With respect to this clone: This sample also contains other DNA sequences that code for the same CDR3. This chain joins TRBV7-9 and TRBJ1-4, with D tentatively TRBD1 (5 bases). Germline loops: CDR1 SEHNR, CDR2 FQNEAQ (reference sequence). The CDR3 covers 14 residues. V was clipped by 1 base and J by 7 bases, with 10 bases between them. This CDR3 is CASSLGGGSEKLFF. The CDR3 DNA follows: TGTGCCAGCAGCTTAGGTGGGGGGTCTGAAAAACTGTTTTTT.

This sequence joins TRBV19 and TRBJ1-1; 7 bases map to TRBD1. V was pared by 5 bases and J by 3 bases, with 3 bases of the junction left unmatched. The CDR3 totals 13 residues. In germline, CDR1 is LNHDA, CDR2 SQIVND (reference sequence). The CDR3 here is CASSFGQDTEAFF. The CDR3 DNA reads as TGTGCCAGTAGTTTCGGACAGGACACTGAAGCTTTCTTT.

V is TRBV6-1 and J is TRBJ2-1; a possible D gene is TRBD2 (5 bases). Germline V CDR1 and CDR2: MNHNS, SASEGT. V was pared by 6 bases and J by 0 bases, with 12 bases between. The CDR3 extends over 15 amino acids. CDR3 sequence: CASRVDLSSYNEQFF. In nucleotides, the CDR3 is TGTGCCAGCAGGGTGGACTTATCCTCCTACAATGAGCAGTTCTTC.

This chain uses TRBV7-8 with TRBJ1-3; the D gene is possibly TRBD1 (5 bases). Per germline, CDR1 SGHVS and CDR2 FQNEAQ. With 2 bases removed from V and 2 bases from J, the gap between germline ends came to 16 bases. The CDR3 sequence is 17 residues long. The CDR3 loop is CASSLNFLQEPGNTIYF. The CDR3 DNA is TGTGCCAGCAGCTTAAACTTTTTACAGGAGCCTGGAAACACCATATATTTT.

J is TRBJ2-7 and V is TRBV4-3, with 9 bases identical to TRBD2. The CDR3 runs 16 residues. Germline V gene lookup returns CDR1 LGHNA and CDR2 YSLEER. The V and J ends lost 2 bases and 2 bases, in that order; junction bases with no gene match: 7. The CDR3 nucleotides are TGCGCCAGCAGCCAAAGAACGGGACTAGCCACCTACGAGCAGTACTTC. Protein product: CASSQRTGLATYEQYF.

The V call is TRBV19, the J call TRBJ2-1; TRBD1 might be the D (5 bases). Per the germline V gene, CDR1 is LNHDA and CDR2 is SQIVND (reference sequence). V was cut by 0 bases and J by 6 bases, with 6 bases left in between. The CDR3 has 13 amino acids. In DNA, the CDR3 is TGTGCCAGTAGTATAGATCAGGGCAATGAGCAGTTCTTC. It yields the protein CASSIDQGNEQFF.

This clone was observed once. The V call is TRBV7-2, the J call TRBJ1-2; D is unclear. Germline-derived CDR1 and CDR2 are SGHTA and FQGNSA. V was cut by 3 bases and J by 0 bases, with 11 bases left in between. This CDR3 has 15 residues. In DNA form, the CDR3 reads TGTGCCAGCAGCTTGCTTAGTAATTCTAACTATGGCTACACCTTC. It codes for CASSLLSNSNYGYTF. Full variable domain (remainder filled in from reference TRBV7-2 and TRBJ1-2): GAGVSQSPSNKVTEKGKDVELRCDPISGHTALYWYRQSLGQGLEFLIYFQGNSAPDKSGLPSDRFSAERTGGSVSTLTIQRTQQEDSAVYLCASSLLSNSNYGYTFGSGTRLTVV.

J is TRBJ2-3 and V is TRBV7-3; 8 bases match TRBD1. CDR1 and CDR2 from the germline V gene are SGHTA and FQGTGA. V shed 4 bases and J 2 bases; nucleotides not matched to a gene: 14. The CDR3 runs 18 residues. The CDR3 here is CASSSTSGSRGHTDTQYF. CDR3 nucleotides: TGTGCCAGCAGCTCAACCTCCGGAAGCAGGGGGCACACAGATACGCAGTATTTT.

The chain is built from TRBV5-8 and TRBJ2-6; no definite D call. Germline V gene sequence: CDR1 SGHTS, CDR2 YDEGEE. Trimming left V 7 bases short and J 5 bases short, with 22 bases between. This CDR3 region has 17 residues. As DNA, the CDR3 is TGTGCCAGCTGCTCAATATCCACACAAAGTCGGGCCAACGTCCTGACTTTC. Its protein product is CASCSISTQSRANVLTF.

V usage is TRBV10-3 and J usage is TRBJ2-2, with D perhaps being TRBD1 or TRBD2 (6 bases each). V was shortened by 6 bases and J by 4 bases, with 9 bases between the two germline ends. This CDR3 comprises 13 residues. Germline V CDR1 and CDR2: ENHRY, SYGVKD. The DNA for the CDR3 is TGTGCCATCAGATGGGGGGCCACCGGGGAGCTGTTTTTT. It is translated as CAIRWGATGELFF.

The V and J genes are TRBV21-1 and TRBJ2-7; the table gives TRBD1 as D, unverified against the DNA. TRBV21-1 is listed as a pseudogene. The CDR3 has 15 amino acids. This chain's CDR3 is CASTPPPGQDYEQYF. CDR3 DNA sequence: TGTGCCAGCACTCCTCCCCCGGGACAGGATTACGAGCAGTACTTC.

V is TRBV6-5 and J is TRBJ2-7, with D hard to call. Germline CDR1 MNHEY, CDR2 SVGAGI. This CDR3 has 12 residues. V was shortened by 5 bases and J by 6 bases, with 11 bases between the two germline ends. In DNA, the CDR3 is TGTGCCAGCAGTACCCCGTTGGGCGAGCAGTACTTC. It translates to CASSTPLGEQYF.

As for this clone: This CDR3 is also generated by other DNA sequences in the sample. The V and J genes are TRBV9 and TRBJ2-7; 11 positions agree with TRBD2. Germline V gives CDR1 SGDLS, CDR2 YYNGEE. The CDR3 has 15 residues. With V trimmed by 3 bases and J by 5 bases, 7 bases remained unmatched. The chain's CDR3 is CASSGLAGGPDEQYF. The CDR3 coding sequence is TGTGCCAGCAGCGGTCTAGCGGGAGGACCTGACGAGCAGTACTTC.

The chain carries TRBV7-2 and TRBJ1-5; D not resolved. The CDR3 extends over 14 amino acids. Trimming pared 3 bases from V and 6 bases from J, leaving 12 bases between. Germline CDR1 SGHTA, CDR2 FQGNSA. CDR3 amino acids: CASSFADSGQPQHF. The CDR3 bases are TGTGCCAGCAGCTTTGCGGACTCAGGTCAGCCCCAGCATTTT.